Presented here are 19 T cell receptor beta chains from one specimen sequenced in a study of beta chain features in type 1 diabetes. What was sequenced were expressed TCRB transcripts, since all of the isolated RNA had been reverse transcribed. Only in-frame clones appear in the TCRdb table, and some are missing; sequencing was by immunoSEQ multiplex PCR. The top ten clones hold 2.3% of a sample with 95,000 to 150,000 clones, around 15% of them seen once. Whole-study findings and limits: Shorter TCRB CDR3s, moderately but significantly so, were found in Type 1 diabetes patients in all four CD4+ subsets.

Their recognized antigens are unknown. The specimen sequenced was central memory CD4+ T cells from blood. These TCRs come from a man aged 25-45 years with type 1 diabetes.

As to this clone: The sample holds other DNA sequences that translate to the same CDR3. CDR3 coding DNA: TGTGCCAGCAGTTACAGGGGCGAGCAGTACTTC. Translation: CASSYRGEQYF. V usage is TRBV6-5 and J usage is TRBJ2-7; maybe TRBD1 (5 bases). Germline V gene sequence: CDR1 MNHEY, CDR2 SVGAGI. V shed 2 bases and J shed 6 bases, with 5 bases lying between them. There are 11 residues in the CDR3.

This clone was counted between two and nine times. The rearrangement links TRBV5-1 to TRBJ2-1, with TRBD1 as a possible D gene (5 bases). There are 13 residues in the CDR3. Trimming cost V 0 bases and J 7 bases, with 8 bases left between them. Germline CDR1 and CDR2: SGHRS and YFSETQ. The CDR3 bases are TGCGCCAGCAGCTTGGGATCAGGGAATGAGCAGTTCTTC. Its translation is CASSLGSGNEQFF. The full variable domain, rest sourced from reference TRBV5-1 and TRBJ2-1, is KAGVTQTPRYLIKTRGQQVTLSCSPISGHRSVSWYQQTPGQGLQFLFEYFSETQRNKGNFPGRFSGRQFSNSRSEMNVSTLELGDSALYLCASSLGSGNEQFFGPGTRLTVL.

There are a few counts of this clone. The CDR3 reads CASSLDRNRFYEQYF. The DNA of the CDR3 is TGTGCCAGCAGCTTAGATAGGAATCGCTTCTACGAGCAGTACTTC. The V and J genes are TRBV11-2 and TRBJ2-7; D remains ambiguous. The germline V and J ends were trimmed by 0 bases and 3 bases, with 12 bases remaining between them. The CDR3 extends over 15 amino acids. Looked up from germline, CDR1 is SGHAT and CDR2 is FQNNGV.

By its share, this clone is medium-sized. The V gene is TRBV5-6, the J gene TRBJ2-4; TRBD1 is a possible D gene (5 bases). The CDR3 has 13 amino acids. Germline V gene lookup returns CDR1 SGHDT and CDR2 YYEEEE. V lost 0 bases, J lost 9 bases, and 10 bases lay in between. The CDR3 nucleotides are TGTGCCAGCAGCTTGGAGGGGTCCGGCATTCAGTACTTC. It yields the protein CASSLEGSGIQYF.

This clone occurred many times. This sequence joins TRBV29-1 and TRBJ1-1, with 8 bases fitting TRBD1. In germline, CDR1 is SQVTM, CDR2 ANQGSEA. The V and J ends lost 1 base and 11 bases, in that order; junction bases with no gene match: 9. CDR3 length equals 13 residues. This CDR3 reads CSVEGTGISGAFF. CDR3 coding DNA: TGCAGCGTTGAAGGGACAGGGATCTCTGGGGCTTTCTTT.

The CDR3: CASSLGSNNEQFF. CDR3 nucleotide sequence: TGCGCCAGCAGCTTGGGCTCTAACAATGAGCAGTTCTTC. J is TRBJ2-1 and V is TRBV5-1; D is unresolved. The CDR3 is 13 amino acids. V was trimmed by 0 bases and J by 5 bases, leaving 6 bases between them. Germline values: CDR1 SGHRS, CDR2 YFSETQ. Based on the CDR3 plus reference TRBV5-1 and TRBJ2-1, the full variable domain is KAGVTQTPRYLIKTRGQQVTLSCSPISGHRSVSWYQQTPGQGLQFLFEYFSETQRNKGNFPGRFSGRQFSNSRSEMNVSTLELGDSALYLCASSLGSNNEQFFGPGTRLTVL.

This clone was seen only a few times. This chain uses TRBV5-8 with TRBJ2-6; D call uncertain. Germline V lookup: CDR1 SGHTS, CDR2 YDEGEE. The V and J ends lost 0 bases and 4 bases respectively, with 11 bases between them. The CDR3 is made up of 16 amino acids. The CDR3 DNA follows: TGTGCCAGCAGCTTGGCCGGGTATTGGGGGGCCAACGTCCTGACTTTC. The encoded protein is CASSLAGYWGANVLTF.

This clone was counted ten times or more. The chain combines TRBV9 with TRBJ1-2; D may be TRBD1 (5 bases). CDR1 SGDLS and CDR2 YYNGEE come from the germline V gene. With 3 bases removed from V and 4 bases from J, the gap between germline ends came to 10 bases. The CDR3 covers 13 residues. The CDR3 loop is CASSETDSYGYTF. The DNA for the CDR3 is TGTGCCAGCAGCGAGACAGATAGCTATGGCTACACCTTC.

This clone has just a few counts. V gene TRBV2 combines with J gene TRBJ1-1; D uncertain. With 2 bases removed from V and 11 bases from J, the gap between germline ends came to 12 bases. The CDR3 sequence is 12 residues long. The V gene's germline CDR1 is SNHLY and CDR2 FYNNEI. CDR3 loop: CASSETPWVAFF. The CDR3 bases are TGTGCCAGCAGTGAAACCCCGTGGGTTGCTTTCTTT.

At least ten counts were recorded for this clone. J is TRBJ2-1 and V is TRBV5-1, with 8 positions matching TRBD2. The germline gives CDR1 SGHRS, CDR2 YFSETQ. The CDR3 loop spans 15 amino acids. V was pared by 4 bases and J by 1 base, with 4 bases of the junction left unmatched. CDR3 loop: CASSNSGESYNEQFF. CDR3 sequence (DNA): TGCGCCAGCAGCAATAGCGGGGAGTCCTACAATGAGCAGTTCTTC.

Only a few counts were recorded for this clone. This sequence joins TRBV27 and TRBJ1-2; D unclear. Per germline, CDR1 MNHEY and CDR2 SMNVEV (reference sequence). V dropped 8 bases and J dropped 1 base, with 8 bases sitting between them. CDR3 length: 12 amino acids. This CDR3 reads CASWSGNYGYTF. CDR3 coding DNA: TGTGCCAGCTGGTCGGGTAACTATGGCTACACCTTC.

The V and J genes are TRBV25-1 and TRBJ1-1, with TRBD1 matching 7 bases. With V trimmed by 5 bases and J by 7 bases, 10 bases remained unmatched. Germline V gene sequence: CDR1 MGHDK, CDR2 SYGVNS. The CDR3 runs 14 residues. CDR3 protein: CASSRSGTDYEAFF. The CDR3 DNA reads TGTGCCAGCAGTAGGTCGGGGACAGACTATGAAGCTTTCTTT.

This chain uses TRBV30 with TRBJ2-7; 7 bases align to TRBD1. J was trimmed by 1 base and V by 5 bases; bases with no gene match: 2. The CDR3 totals 12 residues. CDR1 is GTSNPN, CDR2 SVGIG, per germline (reference sequence). The CDR3 region has the DNA TGTGCCTGGGGGGACAGTTCCTACGAGCAGTACTTC. Translation: CAWGDSSYEQYF.

In its sample, this clone was seen a few times. V usage is TRBV9 and J usage is TRBJ2-1; weak D call: TRBD1 (6 bases). V was clipped by 4 bases and J by 2 bases, with 13 bases between them. This CDR3 is 15 amino acids long. The germline CDR1 and CDR2 sequences are SGDLS and YYNGEE. The CDR3: CASSIGGFTYNEQFF. CDR3 coding DNA: TGTGCCAGCAGCATAGGGGGTTTCACCTACAATGAGCAGTTCTTC.

This chain uses TRBV5-6 with TRBJ2-5; 11 bases map to TRBD2. Germline V gene sequence: CDR1 SGHDT, CDR2 YYEEEE. This CDR3 spans 18 amino acids. J was trimmed by 0 bases and V by 2 bases; bases with no gene match: 9. CDR3 bases: TGTGCCAGCAGCTTAGTCCCGGGACTAGCGGAGTACCAAGAGACCCAGTACTTC. Protein sequence: CASSLVPGLAEYQETQYF.

A few counts support this clone. The gene calls are TRBV4-2 and TRBJ2-5; D not resolved. Germline V CDR1 and CDR2: LGHNA, YNFKEQ. V was shortened by 0 bases and J by 1 base, with 9 bases between the two germline ends. This CDR3 region has 15 residues. In DNA form, the CDR3 reads TGTGCCAGCAGCCAAGAAGCCGGACGCCAAGAGACCCAGTACTTC. It encodes CASSQEAGRQETQYF.

The table lists this clone with a few counts. J is TRBJ2-7 and V is TRBV7-2; D not certain. From germline, CDR1 is SGHTA and CDR2 FQGNSA. Between the trimmed V and J ends, which lost 5 bases and 1 base, there was a span of 9 bases. The CDR3 has 13 amino acids. The DNA for the CDR3 is TGTGCCAGCAGCAAACTTGGGTCCTACGAGCAGTACTTC. It encodes CASSKLGSYEQYF.

The table lists this clone with a few counts. The same CDR3 can be traced to other DNA sequences in this sample. This sequence joins TRBV29-1 and TRBJ2-7; 9 bases map to TRBD1. With V trimmed by 7 bases and J by 4 bases, 8 bases remained unmatched. Germline-derived CDR1 and CDR2 are SQVTM and ANQGSEA. The CDR3 spans 13 residues. This CDR3 reads CSAMGQGGYEQYF. The CDR3 DNA is TGCAGCGCCATGGGACAGGGTGGTTACGAGCAGTACTTC.

This clone has only a few counts. The J gene is TRBJ1-4, the V gene TRBV29-1; D not resolved. Trimming left V 5 bases short and J 0 bases short, with 7 bases between. The CDR3 covers 13 residues. Per the germline V gene, CDR1 is SQVTM and CDR2 is ANQGSEA. In nucleotides, the CDR3 is TGCAGCGTTAAGAGCGCAACTAATGAAAAACTGTTTTTT. Its protein product is CSVKSATNEKLFF.